This T cell receptor (beta chain) was sequenced during a study of beta chain features in type 1 diabetes. Study-wide points: There were fewer insertions and more deletions at the VDJ junctions of type 1 diabetes patients. Among all four CD4+ subsets, Type 1 diabetes patients had TCRB CDR3s that were moderately but significantly shorter.

Note on this clone: Its antigen is currently unknown.

Germline CDR1 and CDR2: LGHNA and YNFKEQ. Trimming left V 5 bases short and J 4 bases short, with 10 bases between. This CDR3 contains 13 residues. As every portion of the isolated RNA was reverse transcribed, the sequencing read expressed TCRB transcripts. Repertoires were generated with immunoSEQ multiplex PCR, while TCRdb's copy carries only in-frame clones and drops some. Here the sample spans around 140,000 clones, more than 10% being singletons. J is TRBJ2-3 and V is TRBV4-2; TRBD2 is a possible D gene (6 bases). The source is a man between 18 and 29 years old with type 1 diabetes. The specimen sequenced was central memory CD4+ T cells from blood. The CDR3: CASSGGIADTQYF. The CDR3 DNA follows: TGTGCCAGCAGCGGGGGGATCGCAGATACGCAGTATTTT.